These 13 T cell receptor beta chains were sequenced from one sample in a study of T cell responses to AZD1222 COVID-19 vaccine. TCRdb's table, derived via immunoSEQ multiplex PCR, lists solely in-frame clones and lacks some. The top ten hold around 15% of the sample, which has approximately 50,000 clones, 88% seen once. The starting material was peripheral blood, obtained on day 0 of AZD1222 vaccination. These receptors were obtained from an adult in good health.

V is TRBV6-2 or TRBV6-3 and J is TRBJ2-1; possibly TRBD1 or TRBD2 for D (5 bases each). Germline CDR1 and CDR2: MNHEY and SVGEGT. The V and J ends lost 4 bases and 9 bases respectively, with 10 bases between them. CDR3 length: 12 amino acids. The CDR3 DNA follows: TGTGCCAGCAGTTTTACGGGACGTGAGCAGTTCTTC. Its protein is CASSFTGREQFF.

The chain links TRBV19 to TRBJ2-3; D call uncertain. V lost 4 bases, J lost 5 bases, and 13 bases lay in between. This CDR3 has 14 residues. The germline gives CDR1 LNHDA, CDR2 SQIVND (reference sequence). CDR3 protein: CASSTPGRKDTQYF. CDR3 nucleotide sequence: TGTGCCAGTAGTACTCCTGGAAGGAAAGATACGCAGTATTTT.

This clone was recorded a few times. V gene TRBV24-1 combines with J gene TRBJ2-7; 7 nucleotides match TRBD1. The V and J ends lost 4 bases and 4 bases, in that order; junction bases with no gene match: 9. Looked up from germline, CDR1 is KGHDR and CDR2 is SFDVKD. The CDR3 covers 15 residues. The CDR3 is CATSDSGQLRYEQYF. CDR3 coding DNA: TGTGCCACCAGTGACTCGGGACAGCTTAGATACGAGCAGTACTTC.

This chain joins TRBV6-2 or TRBV6-3 and TRBJ1-3, with D uncertain. This CDR3 has 14 residues. V was trimmed by 4 bases and J by 0 bases, leaving 7 bases between them. Per the germline V gene, CDR1 is MNHEY and CDR2 is SVGEGT. The CDR3 DNA follows: TGTGCCAGCAGTTCTGGAAACTCTGGAAACACCATATATTTT. Translating it yields CASSSGNSGNTIYF.

The chain links TRBV29-1 to TRBJ2-7; TRBD2 agrees at 7 bases. The CDR3 runs 12 residues. From germline, CDR1 is SQVTM and CDR2 ANQGSEA. After removal of 5 bases from V and 2 bases from J, the junction contained 3 bases not matched to a gene. The chain's CDR3 is CSVLGGAYEQYF. The CDR3 nucleotides are TGCAGCGTTTTGGGGGGGGCCTACGAGCAGTACTTC.

This chain joins TRBV6-5 and TRBJ1-1; no definite D call. Trimming removed 6 bases at V and 2 bases at J, with 10 bases between. CDR1 and CDR2 (germline): MNHEY, SVGAGI. The CDR3 sequence is 13 residues long. CDR3 bases: TGTGCCAGCAGCCGCGGTACCAACACTGAAGCTTTCTTT. It translates to CASSRGTNTEAFF.

J is TRBJ2-5 and V is TRBV29-1; weak D call: TRBD1 (6 bases). The CDR3 covers 16 residues. V was shortened by 6 bases and J by 9 bases, with 29 bases between the two germline ends. Germline V gives CDR1 SQVTM, CDR2 ANQGSEA. The CDR3 here is CSVEHGERDTVIAQYF. The CDR3 bases are TGCAGCGTCGAACACGGAGAACGGGACACCGTTATCGCCCAGTACTTC.

The V gene is TRBV9, the J gene TRBJ1-4; 9 positions agree with TRBD1. Germline-derived CDR1 and CDR2 are SGDLS and YYNGEE. Losses at the gene ends were 3 bases for V and 4 bases for J; bases not matched to a gene: 7. This CDR3 is 16 amino acids long. For the CDR3, the DNA is TGTGCCAGCAGCGCCTTACAGGGGGCGGGTAATGAAAAACTGTTTTTT. It codes for CASSALQGAGNEKLFF.

The chain combines TRBV14 with TRBJ2-1, with 7 nucleotides matching TRBD2. Germline V gene data show CDR1 as SGHDN and CDR2 as FVKESK. With V trimmed by 1 base and J by 0 bases, 3 bases remained unmatched. This CDR3 contains 16 residues. CDR3 nucleotides: TGTGCCAGCAGCCAAGGAACGGGAGGCTCCTACAATGAGCAGTTCTTC. The encoded protein is CASSQGTGGSYNEQFF. The full variable domain, its missing parts supplied by reference TRBV14 and TRBJ2-1, is EAGVTQFPSHSVIEKGQTVTLRCDPISGHDNLYWYRRVMGKEIKFLLHFVKESKQDESGMPNNRFLAERTGGTYSTLKVQPAELEDSGVYFCASSQGTGGSYNEQFFGPGTRLTVL.

The chain uses TRBV6-5 and TRBJ2-1; D unclear. The germline V gene encodes CDR1 MNHEY and CDR2 SVGAGI. V lost 5 bases and J 0 bases, leaving 11 bases between the germline ends. The CDR3 totals 15 residues. Here the CDR3 reads CASSLNPSSYNEQFF. CDR3 nucleotides: TGTGCCAGCAGTCTCAACCCGAGCTCCTACAATGAGCAGTTCTTC.

The genes are TRBV19 and TRBJ1-2; D not certain. Germline CDR1 LNHDA, CDR2 SQIVND (reference sequence). V was pared by 3 bases and J by 4 bases, with 12 bases between. The CDR3 runs to 14 residues. The CDR3 coding sequence is TGTGCCAGTAGTATCGGAGGGCAGGCCTATGGCTACACCTTC. Translation gives CASSIGGQAYGYTF. Supplemented by reference TRBV19 and TRBJ1-2, the full variable domain reads DGGITQSPKYLFRKEGQNVTLSCEQNLNHDAMYWYRQDPGQGLRLIYYSQIVNDFQKGDIAEGYSVSREKKESFPLTVTSAQKNPTAFYLCASSIGGQAYGYTFGSGTRLTVV.

The chain joins TRBV5-5 to TRBJ1-3, with D maybe TRBD1 (6 bases). From germline, CDR1 is SGHKS and CDR2 YYEKEE (reference sequence). V was trimmed by 1 base and J by 2 bases, leaving 13 bases between them. The CDR3 sequence is 16 residues long. CDR3 sequence reads: CASSLPGAVTGNTIYF. The CDR3 DNA reads as TGTGCCAGCAGCTTGCCGGGGGCAGTAACTGGAAACACCATATATTTT.

This clone was recorded only once. The genes are TRBV15 and TRBJ2-2, with D perhaps TRBD1 (5 bases). Trimming stripped 3 bases from V and 0 bases from J, with 11 bases between. This CDR3 comprises 16 residues. Germline loops: CDR1 LNHNV, CDR2 YYDKDF (reference sequence). The CDR3 coding sequence is TGTGCCACCAGCAGGGGGCGCCCGTCGAACACCGGGGAGCTGTTTTTT. The encoded protein is CATSRGRPSNTGELFF.